These T cell receptor beta chains were read from a single sample in a study of T cells in Graves' hyperthyroidism and ophthalmopathy. TCRdb reprocessed the multiplex PCR reads with MiXCR, giving one entry per CDR3 protein. The sample contains roughly 580,000 distinct CDR3 sequences, around 14% of which appear only once. Sequenced material: blood. The receptor set was obtained from a woman aged 30 to 39 with Graves' hyperthyroidism that later progressed to Graves' ophthalmopathy. Each CDR3 is given with its conserved first and last residue. Each record gives: D gene, J gene, V gene, clone size, CDR3 DNA, CDR3 protein. A D gene is named only where the DNA matches it firmly. For some rows the clone size is stated as once, few or many, or as a class when expanded; others skip it.

D gene: -
J gene: TRBJ2-1
V gene: TRBV20-1
clone size: many
CDR3 DNA: TGCAGTGCTAGCGGGAGCTCCTACAATGAGCAGTTCTTC
CDR3 protein: CSASGSSYNEQFF

D gene: TRBD1
J gene: TRBJ1-3
V gene: TRBV28
clone size: -
CDR3 DNA: TGTGCCAGCAGTCCTCGGACAGGGGGCGGTGGAAACACCATATATTTT
CDR3 protein: CASSPRTGGGGNTIYF

D gene: TRBD2
J gene: TRBJ2-5
V gene: TRBV20-1
clone size: few
CDR3 DNA: TGCAGTGCCGCAAGCGGGAGGGCCTCGGTTGAGACCCAGTACTTC
CDR3 protein: CSAASGRASVETQYF

D gene: -
J gene: TRBJ2-7
V gene: TRBV14
clone size: many
CDR3 DNA: TGTGCCAGCAGCCAAACGCCGCGCGAGCAGTACTTC
CDR3 protein: CASSQTPREQYF

D gene: -
J gene: TRBJ1-1
V gene: TRBV20-1
clone size: many
CDR3 DNA: TGCAGTGCTAGTTTGAACACATTGAACACTGAAGCTTTCTTT
CDR3 protein: CSASLNTLNTEAFF

D gene: -
J gene: TRBJ2-7
V gene: TRBV3-1
clone size: many
CDR3 DNA: TGTGCCAGCAGCCCTCTAGCGAACTCCTACGAGCAGTACTTC
CDR3 protein: CASSPLANSYEQYF

D gene: TRBD1
J gene: TRBJ1-2
V gene: TRBV10-3
clone size: many
CDR3 DNA: TGTGCCATCAGTCACCAAGGACAGGGGGCGCTACCCACTTATGGCTACACCTTC
CDR3 protein: CAISHQGQGALPTYGYTF

D gene: TRBD1
J gene: TRBJ1-2
V gene: TRBV5-4
clone size: -
CDR3 DNA: TGTGCCAGCAGCTCACCGGGACAGGGGTTTAACTATGGCTACACCTTC
CDR3 protein: CASSSPGQGFNYGYTF

D gene: -
J gene: TRBJ1-4
V gene: TRBV19
clone size: many
CDR3 DNA: TGTGCCAGTAGTAGCGGCACTAATGAAAAACTGTTTTTT
CDR3 protein: CASSSGTNEKLFF

D gene: TRBD1
J gene: TRBJ1-5
V gene: TRBV6-2/TRBV6-3
clone size: -
CDR3 DNA: TGTGCCAGCAGATTTGACAGGGCTAGCAATCAGCCCCAGCATTTT
CDR3 protein: CASRFDRASNQPQHF

D gene: -
J gene: TRBJ2-5
V gene: TRBV20-1
clone size: many
CDR3 DNA: TGCAGTGCTAGCTCGGAGACCCAGTACTTC
CDR3 protein: CSASSETQYF

D gene: -
J gene: TRBJ1-1
V gene: TRBV29-1
clone size: many
CDR3 DNA: TGCAGCGTTGCAGCCGGACGGATAGGCACTGAAGCTTTCTTT
CDR3 protein: CSVAAGRIGTEAFF